This is a list of T cell receptor beta chains from one sample in a study of blood T cell repertoires in COVID-19. Assay used: immunoSEQ multiplex PCR; TCRdb lists only in-frame clones, some missing. The sample has roughly 180,000 clones; around 84% are singletons. What was sequenced was peripheral blood. All receptors come from a woman aged 45-65 years with COVID-19, enrolled during active disease. Each CDR3 is given with its conserved first and last residue. Each record gives: CDR3 length, V gene, D gene, clone size, J gene, CDR3 DNA, CDR3 protein. A D gene is named only where the DNA matches it firmly. Clone size appears in some rows only: once, few, many, or a class for an expanded clone.

13	TRBV3-1/TRBV3-2	-	-	TRBJ1-5	TGTGCCAGCAGCCCGGGACACAATCAGCCCCAGCATTTT	CASSPGHNQPQHF
16	TRBV15	TRBD1	-	TRBJ2-1	TGTGCCACCAGCAGAGTCGGGACAGGGCTATGGAATGAGCAGTTCTTC	CATSRVGTGLWNEQFF
15	TRBV5-5	-	-	TRBJ2-1	TGTGCCAGCAGCTTGGCCGCAACGGCCTACAATGAGCAGTTCTTC	CASSLAATAYNEQFF
15	TRBV28	-	-	TRBJ1-1	TGTGCCAGCAGTTTGGGAGGTGGGTGGAACACTGAAGCTTTCTTT	CASSLGGGWNTEAFF
14	TRBV28	-	-	TRBJ1-2	TGTGCCAGCAGTTTGGTCCGGGTAATCTATGGCTACACCTTC	CASSLVRVIYGYTF
18	TRBV18	TRBD2	-	TRBJ2-2	TGTGCCAGCTCACCAGGGACTAGCGGGGGGCCGAACACCGGGGAGCTGTTTTTT	CASSPGTSGGPNTGELFF
13	TRBV11-3	-	once	TRBJ1-6	TGTGCCAGCAGCCCCCGTAGTAATTCACCCCTCCACTTT	CASSPRSNSPLHF
16	TRBV10-3	-	-	TRBJ2-3	TGTGCCATCACCCCCGGAGAACTAGCCGTAACAGATACGCAGTATTTT	CAITPGELAVTDTQYF
15	TRBV10-3	-	-	TRBJ2-7	TGTGCCATCAGCCCCGGGACTGGAGGCGCCTACGAGCAGTACTTC	CAISPGTGGAYEQYF
16	TRBV5-1	TRBD2	-	TRBJ2-2	TGCGCCAGCAGCTTCCTAGCGGTTCAGAACACCGGGGAGCTGTTTTTT	CASSFLAVQNTGELFF
14	TRBV6-5	-	-	TRBJ2-3	TGTGCCAGCAGTTACAGCCCCGTCACAGATACGCAGTATTTT	CASSYSPVTDTQYF
11	TRBV6-2/TRBV6-3	TRBD1	-	TRBJ1-1	TGTGCCAGCAGTCAGGGGGCTGAAGCTTTCTTT	CASSQGAEAFF
17	TRBV5-1	TRBD2	-	TRBJ2-5	TGCGCCAGCAGCTTGGCCGGCGGTAGCGGGGGGGTAGAGACCCAGTACTTC	CASSLAGGSGGVETQYF
13	TRBV7-2	-	-	TRBJ2-7	TGTGCCAGCAGCTTAAACGTCGGGGGCGAGCAGTACTTC	CASSLNVGGEQYF
14	TRBV5-5	TRBD1	-	TRBJ1-1	TGTGCCAGCAGCGCGACAGGGGTCTGGGGTGAAGCTTTCTTT	CASSATGVWGEAFF
14	TRBV7-9	-	-	TRBJ2-5	TGTGCCAGCAGCTTAGTCGCCTTGGGGGGGACCCAGTACTTC	CASSLVALGGTQYF